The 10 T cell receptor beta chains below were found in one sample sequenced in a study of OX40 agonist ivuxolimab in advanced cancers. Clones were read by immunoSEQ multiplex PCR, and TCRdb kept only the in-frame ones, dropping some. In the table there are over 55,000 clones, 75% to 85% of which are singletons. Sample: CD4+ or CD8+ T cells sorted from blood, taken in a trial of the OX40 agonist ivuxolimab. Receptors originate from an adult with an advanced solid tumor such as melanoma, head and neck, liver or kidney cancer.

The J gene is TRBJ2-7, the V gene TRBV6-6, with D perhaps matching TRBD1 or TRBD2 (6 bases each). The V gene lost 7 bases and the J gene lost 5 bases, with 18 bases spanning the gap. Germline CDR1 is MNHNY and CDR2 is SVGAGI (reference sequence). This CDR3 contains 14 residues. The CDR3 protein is CASIGGQGRHEQYV. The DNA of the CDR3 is TGTGCCAGCATAGGAGGTCAGGGGAGGCACGAGCAGTACGTC.

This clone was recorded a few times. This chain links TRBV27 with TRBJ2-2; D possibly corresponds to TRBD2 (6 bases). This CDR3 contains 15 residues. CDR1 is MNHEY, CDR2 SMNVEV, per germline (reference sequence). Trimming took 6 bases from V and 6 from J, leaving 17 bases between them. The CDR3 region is CASSRNRDSSGELFF. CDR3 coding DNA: TGTGCCAGCAGCCGAAATAGGGACTCCTCCGGGGAGCTGTTTTTT.

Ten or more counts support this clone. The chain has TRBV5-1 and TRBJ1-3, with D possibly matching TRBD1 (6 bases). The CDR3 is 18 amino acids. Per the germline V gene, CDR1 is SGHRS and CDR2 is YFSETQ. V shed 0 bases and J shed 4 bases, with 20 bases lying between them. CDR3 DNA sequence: TGCGCCAGCAGCTTGGCGAGCGGGGGGCCTAAGGGAGGAAACACCATATATTTT. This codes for CASSLASGGPKGGNTIYF.

The CDR3 coding sequence is TGCGCCAGCAGCCCGACCATGGGGGGCGCCGATAATGAGCAGTTCTTC. Translating gives CASSPTMGGADNEQFF. This rearrangement joins TRBV4-1 to TRBJ2-1; D possibly matches TRBD1 or TRBD2 (6 bases each). V was clipped by 4 bases and J by 7 bases, with 20 bases between them. The length of the CDR3 is 16 residues. Germline values: CDR1 MGHRA, CDR2 YSYEKL.

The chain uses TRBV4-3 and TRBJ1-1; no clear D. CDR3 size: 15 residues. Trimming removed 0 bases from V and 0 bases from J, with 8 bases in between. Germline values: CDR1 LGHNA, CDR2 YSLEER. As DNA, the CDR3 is TGCGCCAGCAGCCAAGATCTGTTCATGAACACTGAAGCTTTCTTT. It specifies CASSQDLFMNTEAFF.

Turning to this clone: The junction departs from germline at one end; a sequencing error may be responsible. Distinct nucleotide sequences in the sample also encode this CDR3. The CDR3 DNA follows: TGCGCCAGCAGCGTAGATCCTAGCGGGGGGACCCAGTACTTC. Amino acids: CASSVDPSGGTQYF. The J gene is TRBJ2-5, the V gene TRBV9, with 10 bases aligning to TRBD2. Per germline, CDR1 SGDLS and CDR2 YYNGEE. This CDR3 has 14 amino acids. Full variable domain (missing parts from reference TRBV9 and TRBJ2-5): DSGVTQTPKHLITATGQRVTLRCSPRSGDLSVYWYQQSLDQGLQFLIQYYNGEERAKGNILERFSAQQFPDLHSELNLSSLELGDSALYFCASSVDPSGGTQYFGPGTRLLVL.

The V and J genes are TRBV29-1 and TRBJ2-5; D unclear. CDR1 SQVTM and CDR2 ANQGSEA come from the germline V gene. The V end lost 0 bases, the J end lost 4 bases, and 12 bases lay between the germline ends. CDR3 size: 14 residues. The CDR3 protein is CSVEEPRVRETQYF. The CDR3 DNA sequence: TGCAGCGTTGAAGAGCCTCGAGTGAGAGAGACCCAGTACTTC.

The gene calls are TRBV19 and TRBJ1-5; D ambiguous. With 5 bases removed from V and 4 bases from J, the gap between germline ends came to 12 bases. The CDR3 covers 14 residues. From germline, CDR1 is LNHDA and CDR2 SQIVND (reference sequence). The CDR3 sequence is CASSLRQVNQPQHF. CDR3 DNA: TGTGCCAGTAGTCTAAGACAAGTTAATCAGCCCCAGCATTTT.

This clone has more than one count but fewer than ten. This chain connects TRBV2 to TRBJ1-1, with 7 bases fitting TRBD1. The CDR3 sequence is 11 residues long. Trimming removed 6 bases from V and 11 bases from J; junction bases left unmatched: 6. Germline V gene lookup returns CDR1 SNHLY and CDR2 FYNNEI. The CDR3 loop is CASSRGGGAFF. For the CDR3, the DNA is TGTGCCAGCAGCAGAGGGGGCGGTGCTTTCTTT. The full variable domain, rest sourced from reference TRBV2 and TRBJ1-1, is EPEVTQTPSHQVTQMGQEVILRCVPISNHLYFYWYRQILGQKVEFLVSFYNNEISEKSEIFDDQFSVERPDGSNFTLKIRSTKLEDSAMYFCASSRGGGAFFGQGTRLTVV.

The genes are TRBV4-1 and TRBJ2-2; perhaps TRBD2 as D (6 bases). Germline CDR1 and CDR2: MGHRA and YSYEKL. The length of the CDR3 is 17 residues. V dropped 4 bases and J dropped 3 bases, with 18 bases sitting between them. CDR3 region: CASSLGRLAYDTGELFF. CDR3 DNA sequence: TGCGCCAGCAGCCTAGGTCGGCTAGCGTATGACACCGGGGAGCTGTTTTTT.